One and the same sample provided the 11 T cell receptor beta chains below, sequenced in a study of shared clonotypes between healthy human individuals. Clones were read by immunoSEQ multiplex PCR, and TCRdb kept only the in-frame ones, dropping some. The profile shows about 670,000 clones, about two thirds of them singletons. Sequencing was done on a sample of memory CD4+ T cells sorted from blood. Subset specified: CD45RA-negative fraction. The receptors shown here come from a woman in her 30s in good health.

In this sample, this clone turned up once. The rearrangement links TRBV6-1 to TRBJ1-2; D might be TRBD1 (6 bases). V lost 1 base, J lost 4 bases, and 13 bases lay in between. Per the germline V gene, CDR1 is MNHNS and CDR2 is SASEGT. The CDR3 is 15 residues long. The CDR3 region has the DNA TGTGCCAGCAGTGAAGGATGGGGGCAGGGCTATGGCTACACCTTC. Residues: CASSEGWGQGYGYTF.

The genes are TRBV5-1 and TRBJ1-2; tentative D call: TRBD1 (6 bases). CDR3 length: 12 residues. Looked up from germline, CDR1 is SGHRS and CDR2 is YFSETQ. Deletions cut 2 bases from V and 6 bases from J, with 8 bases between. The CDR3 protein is CASSFRGNGYTF. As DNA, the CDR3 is TGCGCCAGCAGCTTCAGGGGTAATGGCTACACCTTC.

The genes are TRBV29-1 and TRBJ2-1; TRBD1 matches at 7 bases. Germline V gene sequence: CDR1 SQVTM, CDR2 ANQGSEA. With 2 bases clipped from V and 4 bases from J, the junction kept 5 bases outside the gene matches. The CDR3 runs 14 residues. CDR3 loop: CSVEKVQGYNEQFF. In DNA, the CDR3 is TGCAGCGTTGAAAAAGTACAGGGGTACAATGAGCAGTTCTTC.

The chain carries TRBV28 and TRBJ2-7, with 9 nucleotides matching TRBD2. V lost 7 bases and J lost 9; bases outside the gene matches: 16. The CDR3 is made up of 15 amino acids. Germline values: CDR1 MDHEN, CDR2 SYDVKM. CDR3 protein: CASTQLAGGPSGQYF. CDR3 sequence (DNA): TGTGCCAGCACCCAACTAGCGGGTGGACCTTCAGGGCAGTACTTC.

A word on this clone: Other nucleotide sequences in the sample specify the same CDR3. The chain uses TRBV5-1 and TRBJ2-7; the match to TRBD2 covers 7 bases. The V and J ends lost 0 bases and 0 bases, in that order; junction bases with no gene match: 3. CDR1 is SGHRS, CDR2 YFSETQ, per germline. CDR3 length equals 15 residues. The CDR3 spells CASSLGASGSYEQYF. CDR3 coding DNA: TGCGCCAGCAGCTTGGGGGCTAGCGGCTCCTACGAGCAGTACTTC. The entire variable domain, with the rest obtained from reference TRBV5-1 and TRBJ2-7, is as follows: KAGVTQTPRYLIKTRGQQVTLSCSPISGHRSVSWYQQTPGQGLQFLFEYFSETQRNKGNFPGRFSGRQFSNSRSEMNVSTLELGDSALYLCASSLGASGSYEQYFGPGTRLTVT.

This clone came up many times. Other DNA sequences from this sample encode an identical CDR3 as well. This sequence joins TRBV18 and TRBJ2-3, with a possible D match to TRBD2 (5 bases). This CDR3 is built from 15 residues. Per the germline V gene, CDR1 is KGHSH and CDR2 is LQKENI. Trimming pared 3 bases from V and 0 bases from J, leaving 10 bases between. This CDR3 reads CASSPDYLSTDTQYF. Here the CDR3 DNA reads TGTGCCAGCTCACCTGACTATCTGAGCACAGATACGCAGTATTTT.

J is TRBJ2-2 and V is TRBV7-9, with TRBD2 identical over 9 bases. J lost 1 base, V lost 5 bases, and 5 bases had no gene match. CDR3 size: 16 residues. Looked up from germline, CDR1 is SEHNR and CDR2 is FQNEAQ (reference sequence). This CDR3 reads CASSTGLAMNTGELFF. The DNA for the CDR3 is TGTGCCAGCAGCACTGGACTAGCGATGAACACCGGGGAGCTGTTTTTT.

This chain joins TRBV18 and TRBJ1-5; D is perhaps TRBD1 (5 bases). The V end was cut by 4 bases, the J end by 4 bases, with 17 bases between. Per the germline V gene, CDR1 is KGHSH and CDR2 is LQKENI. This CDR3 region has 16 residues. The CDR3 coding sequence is TGTGCCAGCTCACAGGGGAACAGACCTTTAAATCAGCCCCAGCATTTT. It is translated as CASSQGNRPLNQPQHF.

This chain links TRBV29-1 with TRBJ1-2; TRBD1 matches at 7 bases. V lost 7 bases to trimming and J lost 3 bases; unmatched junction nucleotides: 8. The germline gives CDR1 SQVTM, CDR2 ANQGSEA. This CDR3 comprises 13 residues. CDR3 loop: CSANQGEDYGYTF. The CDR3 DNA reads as TGCAGCGCTAACCAGGGGGAAGACTATGGCTACACCTTC.

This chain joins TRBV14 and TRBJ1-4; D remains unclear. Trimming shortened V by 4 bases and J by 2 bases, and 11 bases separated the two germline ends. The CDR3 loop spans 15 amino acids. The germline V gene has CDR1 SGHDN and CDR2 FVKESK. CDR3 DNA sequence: TGTGCCAGCAGCCTTGGGTTGGGCACTAATGAAAAACTGTTTTTT. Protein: CASSLGLGTNEKLFF.

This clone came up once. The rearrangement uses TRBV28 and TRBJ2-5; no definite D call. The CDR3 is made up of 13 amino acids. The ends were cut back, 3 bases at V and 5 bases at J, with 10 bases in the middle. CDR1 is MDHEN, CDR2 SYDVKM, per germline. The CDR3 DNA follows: TGTGCCAGCAGTTTGACGGCCGGGGAGACCCAGTACTTC. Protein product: CASSLTAGETQYF.